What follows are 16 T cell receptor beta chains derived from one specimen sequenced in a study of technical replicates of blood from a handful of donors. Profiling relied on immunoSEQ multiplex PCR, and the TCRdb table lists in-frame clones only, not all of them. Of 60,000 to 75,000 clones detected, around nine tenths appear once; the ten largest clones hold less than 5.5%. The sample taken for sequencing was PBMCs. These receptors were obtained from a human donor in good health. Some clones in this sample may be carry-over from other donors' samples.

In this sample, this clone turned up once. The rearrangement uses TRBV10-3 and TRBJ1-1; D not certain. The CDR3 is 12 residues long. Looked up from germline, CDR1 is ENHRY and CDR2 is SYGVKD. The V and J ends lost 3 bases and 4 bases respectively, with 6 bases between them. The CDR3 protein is CAISERVTEAFF. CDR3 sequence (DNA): TGTGCCATCAGTGAACGGGTCACTGAAGCTTTCTTT.

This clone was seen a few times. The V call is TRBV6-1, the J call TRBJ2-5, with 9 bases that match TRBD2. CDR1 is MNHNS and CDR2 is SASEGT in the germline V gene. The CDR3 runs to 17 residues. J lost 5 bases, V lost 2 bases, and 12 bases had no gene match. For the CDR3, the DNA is TGTGCCAGCAGTGAACCCCCGGGCGGGGGGGCTGGGGAGACCCAGTACTTC. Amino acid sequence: CASSEPPGGGAGETQYF.

CDR3 in amino acids: CASGLSGGAGEQYF. The CDR3 coding sequence is TGTGCTAGTGGTTTGAGCGGGGGAGCAGGCGAGCAGTACTTC. The V gene is TRBV12-5, the J gene TRBJ2-7; 8 positions agree with TRBD2. Per germline, CDR1 LGHNT and CDR2 FRNRAP. The CDR3 is 14 residues long. Unmatched junction bases numbered 6, after V lost 2 bases and J lost 6 bases. Full variable domain (outside the CDR3, taken from reference TRBV12-5 and TRBJ2-7): DARVTQTPRHKVTEMGQEVTMRCQPILGHNTVFWYRQTMMQGLELLAYFRNRAPLDDSGMPKDRFSAEMPDATLATLKIQPSEPRDSAVYFCASGLSGGAGEQYFGPGTRLTVT.

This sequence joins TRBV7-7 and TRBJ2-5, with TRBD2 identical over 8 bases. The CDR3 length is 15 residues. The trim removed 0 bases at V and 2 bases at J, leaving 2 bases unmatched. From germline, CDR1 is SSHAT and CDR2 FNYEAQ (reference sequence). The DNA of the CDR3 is TGTGCCAGCAGCTTAGCGCGGGGGGATCAAGAGACCCAGTACTTC. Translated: CASSLARGDQETQYF.

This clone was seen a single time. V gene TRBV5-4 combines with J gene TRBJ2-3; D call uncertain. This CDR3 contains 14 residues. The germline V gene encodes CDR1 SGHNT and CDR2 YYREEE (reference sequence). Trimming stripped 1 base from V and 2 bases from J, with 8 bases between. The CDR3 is CASSLTTNTDTQYF. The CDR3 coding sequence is TGTGCCAGCAGCTTGACTACAAACACAGATACGCAGTATTTT.

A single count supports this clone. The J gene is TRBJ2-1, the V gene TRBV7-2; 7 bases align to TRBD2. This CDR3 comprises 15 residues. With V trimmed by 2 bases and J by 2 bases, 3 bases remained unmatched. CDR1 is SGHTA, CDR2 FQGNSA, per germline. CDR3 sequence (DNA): TGTGCCAGCAGCTTATCCGCGGGGGCCTACAATGAGCAGTTCTTC. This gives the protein CASSLSAGAYNEQFF.

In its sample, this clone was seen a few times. CDR3 sequence (DNA): TGCGCCACCTCTTCGGGGGGAGGCAGCTCACCCCTCCACTTT. This encodes CATSSGGGSSPLHF. The chain joins TRBV10-2 to TRBJ1-6; TRBD1 might be the D (5 bases). This CDR3 spans 14 amino acids. Germline CDR1 WSHSY, CDR2 SAAADI. Trimming stripped 10 bases from V and 10 bases from J, with 20 bases between.

The CDR3 protein is CASTQSGTGANEQYF. DNA of the CDR3: TGTGCCAGCACCCAAAGCGGGACAGGGGCAAACGAGCAGTACTTC. The J gene is TRBJ2-7, the V gene TRBV5-4; TRBD1 matches at 10 bases. The trim removed 6 bases at V and 5 bases at J, leaving 11 bases unmatched. The length of the CDR3 is 15 residues. CDR1 is SGHNT, CDR2 YYREEE, per germline (reference sequence).

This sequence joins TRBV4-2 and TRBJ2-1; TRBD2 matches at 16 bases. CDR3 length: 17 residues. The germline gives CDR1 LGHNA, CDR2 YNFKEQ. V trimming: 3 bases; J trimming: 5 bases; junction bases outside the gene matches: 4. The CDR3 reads CASSQGTSGRGNNEQFF. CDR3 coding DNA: TGTGCCAGCAGCCAGGGGACTAGCGGGAGGGGAAACAATGAGCAGTTCTTC.

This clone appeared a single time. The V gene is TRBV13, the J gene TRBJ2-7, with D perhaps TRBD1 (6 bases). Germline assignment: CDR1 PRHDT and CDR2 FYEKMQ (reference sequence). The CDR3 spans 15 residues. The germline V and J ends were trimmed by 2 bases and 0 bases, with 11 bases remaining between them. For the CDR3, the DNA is TGTGCCAGCAGCTTAATCTCCAGGGGCTCCTACGAGCAGTACTTC. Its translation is CASSLISRGSYEQYF.

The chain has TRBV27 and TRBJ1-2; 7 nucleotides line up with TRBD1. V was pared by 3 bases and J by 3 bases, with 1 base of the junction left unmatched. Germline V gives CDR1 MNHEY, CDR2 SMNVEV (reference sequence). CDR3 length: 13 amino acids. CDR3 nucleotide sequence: TGTGCCAGCAGTTTTCAGGGGGACTATGGCTACACCTTC. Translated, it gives CASSFQGDYGYTF.

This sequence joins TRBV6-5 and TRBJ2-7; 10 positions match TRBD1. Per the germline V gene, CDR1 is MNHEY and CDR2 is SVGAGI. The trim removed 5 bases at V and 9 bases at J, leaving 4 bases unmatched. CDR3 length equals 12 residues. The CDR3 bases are TGTGCCAGCAGTACCCGGACAGGGGGGCAGTACTTC. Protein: CASSTRTGGQYF.

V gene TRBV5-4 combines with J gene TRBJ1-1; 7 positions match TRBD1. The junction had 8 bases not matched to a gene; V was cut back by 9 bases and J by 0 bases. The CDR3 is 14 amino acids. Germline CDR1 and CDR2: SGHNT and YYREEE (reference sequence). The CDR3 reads CATRGANMNTEAFF. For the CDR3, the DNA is TGTGCCACCAGGGGGGCCAACATGAACACTGAAGCTTTCTTT.

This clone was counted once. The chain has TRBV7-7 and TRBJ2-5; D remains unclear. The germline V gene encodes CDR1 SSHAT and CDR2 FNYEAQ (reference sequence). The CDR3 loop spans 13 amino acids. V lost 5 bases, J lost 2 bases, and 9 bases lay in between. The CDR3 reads CASSLTRQETQYF. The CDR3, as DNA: TGTGCCAGCAGCCTGACAAGACAAGAGACCCAGTACTTC.

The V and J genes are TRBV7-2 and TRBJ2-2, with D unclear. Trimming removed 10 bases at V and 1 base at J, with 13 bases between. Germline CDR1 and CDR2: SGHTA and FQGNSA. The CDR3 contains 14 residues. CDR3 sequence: CATALDRNTGELFF. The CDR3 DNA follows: TGTGCCACCGCCCTAGACCGGAACACCGGGGAGCTGTTTTTT. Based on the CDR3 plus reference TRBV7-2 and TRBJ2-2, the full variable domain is GAGVSQSPSNKVTEKGKDVELRCDPISGHTALYWYRQSLGQGLEFLIYFQGNSAPDKSGLPSDRFSAERTGGSVSTLTIQRTQQEDSAVYLCATALDRNTGELFFGEGSRLTVL.

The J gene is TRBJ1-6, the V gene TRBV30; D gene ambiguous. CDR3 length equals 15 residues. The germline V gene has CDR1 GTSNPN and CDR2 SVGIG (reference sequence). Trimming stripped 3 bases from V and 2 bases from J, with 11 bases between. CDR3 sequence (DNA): TGTGCCTGGAGCCGGGAGGGCCCCTATAATTCACCCCTCCACTTT. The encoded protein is CAWSREGPYNSPLHF.